This T cell receptor (beta chain) was sequenced for a study of control samples from healthy donors and cancer patients. The ends lost 1 base at V and 8 bases at J; junction bases unmatched: 7. Germline V CDR1 and CDR2: SEHNR, FQNEAQ (reference sequence). CDR3 length: 14 amino acids. Clones were sequenced by immunoSEQ multiplex PCR, and TCRdb holds only the in-frame ones, with some missing. The sample carries under 95,000 clones, more than 85% recorded once. The sample comprised blood. The J gene is TRBJ1-2, the V gene TRBV7-9; 7 positions match TRBD1. This TCR came from a young woman in good health. Here the CDR3 DNA reads TGTGCCAGCAGCTTAGAGCACAGGGGATCCGGCTACACCTTC. Translated: CASSLEHRGSGYTF.